A selection of T cell receptor beta chains follows, all from one sample in a study of shared clonotypes between healthy human individuals. TCRdb's copy holds only in-frame clones and misses some; the assay was immunoSEQ multiplex PCR. The data contain millions of clones, about 95% of them singletons. The sample taken for sequencing was naive CD8+ T cells sorted from blood. The source is a man aged 18 to 29 in good health. The CDR3 runs from the conserved cysteine through the conserved F or W. Each record gives: D gene, clone size, V gene, J gene, CDR3 DNA, CDR3 protein. The D gene is left open where the match is weak. The listing skips clone size in some rows; elsewhere it reads once, few, many or a size class.

>NA|NA|TRBV9|TRBJ2-3
TGTGCCAGCAGCGTATCCATCGACAGGCGACCCTCTAGCACAGATACGCAGTATTTT
CASSVSIDRRPSSTDTQYF
>NA|NA|TRBV2|TRBJ2-1
TGTGCCAGCAGTGAAACAGGTTGGGAAGATGAGCAGTTCTTC
CASSETGWEDEQFF
>NA|NA|TRBV5-4|TRBJ2-5
TGTGCCAGCAGCTTCCAGGGGTCCCTGATGGAGACCCAGTACTTC
CASSFQGSLMETQYF
>NA|once|TRBV7-2|TRBJ2-1
TGTGCCAGCAGCCCGGAGCCCGTGTTCCGAGGGGCCTCCTACAATGAGCAGTTCTTC
CASSPEPVFRGASYNEQFF
>NA|NA|TRBV7-9|TRBJ2-5
TGTGCCAGCAGCTTAGCAAAAGACACGCTTACCCAGTACTTC
CASSLAKDTLTQYF
>TRBD1|NA|TRBV27|TRBJ1-1
TGTGCCAGCAGTTTTACAGGGGCAGGAGGGGCTGAAGCTTTCTTT
CASSFTGAGGAEAFF
>NA|NA|TRBV6-5|TRBJ1-2
TGTGCCAGCAGTTACGGGGGGCGCGGCTATGGCTACACCTTC
CASSYGGRGYGYTF
>NA|NA|TRBV9|TRBJ1-4
TGTGCCAGCAGCGTAACAACTAATGAAAAACTGTTTTTT
CASSVTTNEKLFF
>TRBD1|NA|TRBV5-4|TRBJ2-4
TGTGCCAGCAGCTTGGCCGGGACAGAAAACATTCAGTACTTC
CASSLAGTENIQYF
>NA|NA|TRBV12-5|TRBJ2-2
TGTGCTAACGTACGTCGCCTTCTTTTT
CANVRRLLF
>NA|NA|TRBV4-3|TRBJ1-1
TGCGCCAGCAGCCAAGAGAGACACTTGAACACTGAAGCTTTCTTT
CASSQERHLNTEAFF
>NA|NA|TRBV11-2|TRBJ2-1
TGTGCCAGCAGCTCAGACGGAGGGAGTTTGTCTTACAATGAGCAGTTCTTC
CASSSDGGSLSYNEQFF